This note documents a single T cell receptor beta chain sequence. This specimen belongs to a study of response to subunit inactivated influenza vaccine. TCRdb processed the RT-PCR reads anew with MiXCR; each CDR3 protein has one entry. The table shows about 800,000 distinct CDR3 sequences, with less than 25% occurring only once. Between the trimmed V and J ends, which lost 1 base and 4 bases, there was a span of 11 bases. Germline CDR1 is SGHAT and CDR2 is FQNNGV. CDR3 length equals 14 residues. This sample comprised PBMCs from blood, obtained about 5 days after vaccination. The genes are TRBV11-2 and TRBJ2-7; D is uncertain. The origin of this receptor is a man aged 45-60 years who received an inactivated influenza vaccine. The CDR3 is CASSLAGGVYEQYF. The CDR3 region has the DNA TGTGCCAGCAGCTTAGCGGGCGGAGTATACGAGCAGTACTTC.